This is a list of T cell receptor beta chains from one sample in a study of T cell responses to AZD1222 COVID-19 vaccine. Generated by immunoSEQ multiplex PCR, the TCRdb table keeps only in-frame clones and is missing some. Of roughly 100,000 clones in the sample, approximately 91% are singletons; the top ten hold 3.5% to 4.5%. The sequences come from peripheral blood, collected on day 0 of AZD1222 vaccination. The receptors here all came from an adult in good health. Each CDR3 is given with its conserved first and last residue. Each record gives: clone size, D gene, J gene, V gene, CDR3 protein, CDR3 DNA. D genes are given only for firm matches. A clone size is listed for some rows: how often the clone was seen (once, few, many), or a class if it is expanded.

clone_size: NA
d_call: NA
j_call: TRBJ1-5
v_call: TRBV27
cdr3_aa: CASSFSDNQPQHF
cdr3_nt: TGTGCCAGCAGTTTTTCAGACAATCAGCCCCAGCATTTT

clone_size: NA
d_call: TRBD2
j_call: TRBJ2-3
v_call: TRBV9
cdr3_aa: CASSVPLAASTDTQYF
cdr3_nt: TGTGCCAGCAGCGTACCCCTAGCGGCTAGCACAGATACGCAGTATTTT

clone_size: NA
d_call: NA
j_call: TRBJ1-1
v_call: TRBV27
cdr3_aa: CASSLMDGDTEAFF
cdr3_nt: TGTGCCAGCAGTTTAATGGACGGGGACACTGAAGCTTTCTTT

clone_size: NA
d_call: TRBD1
j_call: TRBJ1-2
v_call: TRBV28
cdr3_aa: CASSLFPGQNALSNYGYTF
cdr3_nt: TGTGCCAGCAGTTTATTCCCGGGACAGAATGCCTTAAGTAACTATGGCTACACCTTC

clone_size: NA
d_call: NA
j_call: TRBJ2-5
v_call: TRBV27
cdr3_aa: CASSQGRGLRETQYF
cdr3_nt: TGTGCCAGCAGTCAAGGACGGGGATTAAGGGAGACCCAGTACTTC

clone_size: NA
d_call: NA
j_call: TRBJ2-3
v_call: TRBV9
cdr3_aa: CASSVDQTDTQYF
cdr3_nt: TGTGCCAGCAGCGTAGATCAGACAGATACGCAGTATTTT

clone_size: NA
d_call: NA
j_call: TRBJ2-6
v_call: TRBV9
cdr3_aa: CASSPWGVHSGANVLTF
cdr3_nt: TGTGCCAGCAGCCCGTGGGGGGTCCACTCTGGGGCCAACGTCCTGACTTTC

clone_size: NA
d_call: NA
j_call: TRBJ2-2
v_call: TRBV24-1
cdr3_aa: CATSDSTGNTGELFF
cdr3_nt: TGTGCCACCAGTGATTCAACCGGGAACACCGGGGAGCTGTTTTTT

clone_size: NA
d_call: NA
j_call: TRBJ1-1
v_call: TRBV10-3
cdr3_aa: CAISESTHSMNTEAFF
cdr3_nt: TGTGCCATCAGTGAGTCGACCCACTCAATGAACACTGAAGCTTTCTTT

clone_size: NA
d_call: NA
j_call: TRBJ1-6
v_call: TRBV7-8
cdr3_aa: CASSSPGSYNSPLHF
cdr3_nt: TGTGCCAGCAGCTCCCCCGGCTCCTATAATTCACCCCTCCACTTT

clone_size: NA
d_call: NA
j_call: TRBJ1-4
v_call: TRBV5-1
cdr3_aa: CASSLAVGGGEKLFF
cdr3_nt: TGCGCCAGCAGCTTGGCCGTCGGGGGCGGTGAAAAACTGTTTTTT

clone_size: once
d_call: NA
j_call: TRBJ1-2
v_call: TRBV14
cdr3_aa: CASSQGVNYGYTF
cdr3_nt: TGTGCCAGCAGCCAAGGAGTTAACTATGGCTACACCTTC

clone_size: NA
d_call: TRBD1
j_call: TRBJ1-2
v_call: TRBV10-1
cdr3_aa: CASSEEQGAGYTF
cdr3_nt: TGCGCCAGCAGTGAGGAACAGGGGGCTGGCTACACCTTC

clone_size: NA
d_call: NA
j_call: TRBJ2-5
v_call: TRBV3-1/TRBV3-2
cdr3_aa: CASSQAETQYF
cdr3_nt: TGTGCCAGCAGCCAGGCAGAGACCCAGTACTTC

clone_size: NA
d_call: NA
j_call: TRBJ2-3
v_call: TRBV6-4
cdr3_aa: CASSDGGTDTQYF
cdr3_nt: TGTGCCAGCAGTGACGGGGGCACAGATACGCAGTATTTT

clone_size: NA
d_call: NA
j_call: TRBJ2-3
v_call: TRBV30
cdr3_aa: CAWSGGDTQYF
cdr3_nt: TGTGCCTGGAGTGGTGGGGATACGCAGTATTTT

clone_size: NA
d_call: TRBD1
j_call: TRBJ1-2
v_call: TRBV27
cdr3_aa: CASSRRQGFGYTF
cdr3_nt: TGTGCCAGCAGTAGACGACAGGGATTTGGCTACACCTTC

clone_size: NA
d_call: NA
j_call: TRBJ2-2
v_call: TRBV7-2
cdr3_aa: CASSLVPPGRITGELFF
cdr3_nt: TGTGCCAGCAGCTTAGTCCCCCCGGGAAGAATCACCGGGGAGCTGTTTTTT

clone_size: NA
d_call: TRBD1
j_call: TRBJ1-5
v_call: TRBV27
cdr3_aa: CASSPGQGGTTQPQHF
cdr3_nt: TGTGCCAGCAGTCCGGGACAGGGAGGTACGACTCAGCCCCAGCATTTT

clone_size: NA
d_call: NA
j_call: TRBJ1-1
v_call: TRBV18
cdr3_aa: CASSPSVGGGTEAFF
cdr3_nt: TGTGCCAGCTCACCCTCGGTCGGCGGGGGCACTGAAGCTTTCTTT